This note documents a single T cell receptor (beta chain) sequence. No antigen is known for it. The data belong to a study of OX40 agonist ivuxolimab in advanced cancers. Blood samples were obtained at baseline, cycle 4 day 1, and cycle 7 day 1. Study-wide results and caveats: CD4+ and CD8+ T cells in blood underwent clonal expansion by week 6 at 0.1 to 3.0 mg/kg.

The CDR3 totals 14 residues. The ends were cut back, 8 bases at V and 7 bases at J, with 16 bases in the middle. Germline assignment: CDR1 SGHDT and CDR2 YYEEEE. Clones were sequenced by immunoSEQ multiplex PCR, and TCRdb holds only the in-frame ones, with some missing. The repertoire consists of 55,000 to 80,000 clones, with about 81% occurring once and the leading ten covering around 1%. This chain links TRBV5-6 with TRBJ1-6, with TRBD1 as a possible D gene (6 bases). The sequence derives from an adult with an advanced solid tumor such as melanoma, head and neck, liver or kidney cancer. The material sequenced was CD4+ or CD8+ T cells sorted from blood, taken in a trial of the OX40 agonist ivuxolimab. The CDR3 DNA sequence: TGTGCCAGTCAAGGGGGGGACGGCAATTCACCCCTCCACTTT. Amino acid sequence: CASQGGDGNSPLHF.